The entry that follows covers one T cell receptor (beta chain) sequence. No antigen is known for it. The junction and the germline gene differ at one end; a read error may be behind it. The entry originates in a study of cytomegalovirus exposure and HLA in healthy donors. Study results and limitations: The CMV antigen specificity of a few CMV-associated chains was confirmed through in vitro analysis. The investigators catalogued 164 TCR beta chains as cytomegalovirus-associated. According to reports, the classifier identified cytomegalovirus status with high specificity and sensitivity.

TCRdb's copy holds only in-frame clones and misses some; the assay was immunoSEQ multiplex PCR. Of over 200,000 clones in the sample, around 91% are singletons; the top ten hold 0.37%. Separate from the roughly 610-subject first cohort, the roughly 120-subject validation cohort was the one that the donors belonged to. The CDR3 length is 13 residues. Looked up from germline, CDR1 is SGHTA and CDR2 is FQGNSA. The sequence was obtained from a woman aged 18 to 35 in good health and CMV-seronegative. Sequencing input: PBMCs. The chain employs TRBV7-2 and TRBJ2-5; 8 positions agree with TRBD2. CDR3 DNA sequence: TGTGCCAGCAGCTTAGGGTCGGCTAGCGGGTTTGACTTC. Encoded protein: CASSLGSASGFDF.